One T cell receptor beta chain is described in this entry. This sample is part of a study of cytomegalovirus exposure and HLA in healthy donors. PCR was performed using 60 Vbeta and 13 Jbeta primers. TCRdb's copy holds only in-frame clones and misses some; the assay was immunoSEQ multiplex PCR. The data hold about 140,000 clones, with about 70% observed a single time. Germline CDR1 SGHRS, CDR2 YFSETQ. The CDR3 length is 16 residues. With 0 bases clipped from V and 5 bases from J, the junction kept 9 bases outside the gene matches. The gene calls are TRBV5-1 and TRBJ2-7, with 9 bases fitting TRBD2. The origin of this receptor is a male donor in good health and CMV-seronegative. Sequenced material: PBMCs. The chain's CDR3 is CASSLGSSGGFHEQYF. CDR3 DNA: TGCGCCAGCAGCTTGGGCTCAAGCGGGGGGTTCCACGAGCAGTACTTC. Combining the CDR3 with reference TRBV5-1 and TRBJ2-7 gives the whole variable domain KAGVTQTPRYLIKTRGQQVTLSCSPISGHRSVSWYQQTPGQGLQFLFEYFSETQRNKGNFPGRFSGRQFSNSRSEMNVSTLELGDSALYLCASSLGSSGGFHEQYFGPGTRLTVT.